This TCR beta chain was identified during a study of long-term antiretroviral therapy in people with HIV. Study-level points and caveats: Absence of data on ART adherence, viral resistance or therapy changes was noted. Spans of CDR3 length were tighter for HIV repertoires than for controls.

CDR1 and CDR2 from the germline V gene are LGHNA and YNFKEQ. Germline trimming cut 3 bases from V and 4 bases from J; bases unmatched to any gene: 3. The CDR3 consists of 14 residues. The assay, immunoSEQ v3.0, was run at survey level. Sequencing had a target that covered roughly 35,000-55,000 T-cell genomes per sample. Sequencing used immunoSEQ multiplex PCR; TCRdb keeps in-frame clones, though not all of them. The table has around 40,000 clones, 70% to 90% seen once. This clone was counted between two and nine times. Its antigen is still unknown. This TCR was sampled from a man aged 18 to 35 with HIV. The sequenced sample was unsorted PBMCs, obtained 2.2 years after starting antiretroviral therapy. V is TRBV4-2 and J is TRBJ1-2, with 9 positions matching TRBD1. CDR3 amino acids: CASSQAGQGYGYTF. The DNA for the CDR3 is TGTGCCAGCAGCCAGGCGGGACAGGGCTATGGCTACACCTTC.